What follows describes a single T cell receptor (beta chain). The data belong to a study of T-cell memory formation after mild COVID-19. MiXCR, run by TCRdb on the 5' RACE reads, gives a single entry per CDR3 protein. Among 350,000 or so distinct CDR3 sequences listed, 10% to 15% were seen once. V was trimmed by 6 bases and J by 3 bases, leaving 9 bases between them. The CDR3 is made up of 13 amino acids. The germline V gene has CDR1 SQVTM and CDR2 ANQGSEA. The genes are TRBV29-1 and TRBJ1-6; the D gene is possibly TRBD1 (6 bases). This TCR derives from a man aged 18 to 29 who had mild COVID-19 (a few samples of this study predate the infection). Cell type and time point are not known. Material for sequencing was PBMCs or a T cell subset sorted from them (not recorded which). In DNA form, the CDR3 reads TGCAGCGTCCGGACAGACTATAATTCACCCCTCCACTTT. Its protein product is CSVRTDYNSPLHF.